One and the same sample provided the 26 T cell receptor beta chains below, sequenced in a study of CD8+ T cells in alopecia areata. TCR sequencing used cDNA made by reverse transcription of extracted RNA. Clones were sequenced by immunoSEQ multiplex PCR, and TCRdb holds only the in-frame ones, with some missing. The repertoire includes 150,000 to 200,000 clones, less than 75% of them detected once, and over 10% sits in the top ten. The material was CD8+ T cells sorted from blood, obtained at week 0. These receptors came from a human donor with alopecia areata.

J is TRBJ1-5 and V is TRBV4-2, with 10 bases that match TRBD1. Germline V CDR1 and CDR2: LGHNA, YNFKEQ. CDR3 length: 15 amino acids. V lost 5 bases and J lost 1; bases outside the gene matches: 2. DNA for the CDR3: TGTGCCAGCAGCGGACAGGGGGAAAGCAATCAGCCCCAGCATTTT. Its protein product is CASSGQGESNQPQHF.

This chain connects TRBV10-3 to TRBJ2-3, with a tentative D call TRBD1 (5 bases). V was cut by 0 bases and J by 9 bases, with 13 bases left in between. The germline V gene has CDR1 ENHRY and CDR2 SYGVKD. CDR3 length equals 14 residues. This CDR3 reads CAISESNYPGTQYF. The CDR3 DNA is TGTGCCATCAGTGAGTCCAACTACCCAGGGACGCAGTATTTT.

CDR3 region: CASSFILGRNNYGYTF. CDR3 bases: TGCGCCAGCAGCTTCATCCTCGGACGGAATAACTATGGCTACACCTTC. The chain joins TRBV5-1 to TRBJ1-2; D call uncertain. Germline CDR1 reads SGHRS; CDR2 reads YFSETQ. Trimming stripped 2 bases from V and 1 base from J, with 15 bases between. CDR3 length equals 16 residues.

This clone was counted between two and nine times. Within the sample, other DNA sequences also encode this same CDR3. The CDR3 sequence is CSVEGRNYEQYF. CDR3 DNA sequence: TGCAGCGTTGAAGGACGGAACTACGAGCAGTACTTC. The chain joins TRBV29-1 to TRBJ2-7; no clear D. The V gene lost 1 base and the J gene lost 3 bases, with 7 bases spanning the gap. The CDR3 has 12 residues. Germline loops: CDR1 SQVTM, CDR2 ANQGSEA.

The rearrangement links TRBV29-1 to TRBJ2-7, with D possibly being TRBD1 (6 bases). CDR1 and CDR2 (germline): SQVTM, ANQGSEA. This CDR3 has 15 residues. V was trimmed by 0 bases and J by 2 bases, leaving 14 bases between them. CDR3 coding DNA: TGCAGCGTTGAAGAAGAACAGGGATCGGCCTACGAGCAGTACTTC. Translating it yields CSVEEEQGSAYEQYF.

V is TRBV6-5 and J is TRBJ2-3; 9 bases align to TRBD1. V gave up 4 bases and J gave up 5 bases; unmatched junction bases: 4. Germline V gives CDR1 MNHEY, CDR2 SVGAGI. This CDR3 comprises 14 residues. The CDR3 DNA reads as TGTGCCAGCAGTTCACAGGGGGCAAAAGATACGCAGTATTTT. Protein: CASSSQGAKDTQYF.

This chain connects TRBV4-1 to TRBJ1-4, with D uncertain. Germline V gives CDR1 MGHRA, CDR2 YSYEKL. The CDR3 is made up of 14 amino acids. Between the trimmed V and J ends, which lost 0 bases and 6 bases, there was a span of 8 bases. The DNA for the CDR3 is TGCGCCAGCAGCCAAGAGGGAGCGGATGAAAAACTGTTTTTT. Protein sequence: CASSQEGADEKLFF.

This chain connects TRBV9 to TRBJ2-3, with D perhaps TRBD1 or TRBD2 (5 bases each). The CDR3 runs to 16 residues. V was cut by 4 bases and J by 2 bases, with 17 bases left in between. From germline, CDR1 is SGDLS and CDR2 YYNGEE. The DNA for the CDR3 is TGTGCCAGCAGCAATAATCCGAGGGGTTACACAGATACGCAGTATTTT. Translation: CASSNNPRGYTDTQYF.

The chain has TRBV9 and TRBJ2-1; D is perhaps TRBD2 (6 bases). Germline V gene data show CDR1 as SGDLS and CDR2 as YYNGEE. Between the trimmed V and J ends, which lost 0 bases and 7 bases, there was a span of 14 bases. The CDR3 runs 15 residues. This CDR3 is CASSVVEGLANEQFF. In DNA, the CDR3 is TGTGCCAGCAGCGTAGTGGAGGGGCTAGCGAATGAGCAGTTCTTC.

The chain carries TRBV7-9 and TRBJ2-2; a possible D gene is TRBD2 (5 bases). V was pared by 3 bases and J by 3 bases, with 14 bases between. CDR3 length: 16 amino acids. Looked up from germline, CDR1 is SEHNR and CDR2 is FQNEAQ (reference sequence). CDR3 in amino acids: CASSFLTGLYTGELFF. The CDR3 DNA reads as TGTGCCAGCAGCTTCCTCACGGGATTGTACACCGGGGAGCTGTTTTTT. Using reference TRBV7-9 and TRBJ2-2 for the parts outside the CDR3, the full variable domain is DTGVSQNPRHKITKRGQNVTFRCDPISEHNRLYWYRQTLGQGPEFLTYFQNEAQLEKSRLLSDRFSAERPKGSFSTLEIQRTEQGDSAMYLCASSFLTGLYTGELFFGEGSRLTVL.

This clone was recorded a few times. The rearrangement uses TRBV29-1 and TRBJ2-7; D not certain. This CDR3 is built from 14 residues. Germline V gives CDR1 SQVTM, CDR2 ANQGSEA. V lost 4 bases and J lost 0, with 13 bases in between. The CDR3 DNA reads as TGCAGCGTTGCAGGACGTGAGAGCTCCTACGAGCAGTACTTC. Its translation is CSVAGRESSYEQYF.

The gene calls are TRBV29-1 and TRBJ2-7; D possibly corresponds to TRBD2 (5 bases). This CDR3 is built from 13 residues. With 6 bases removed from V and 3 bases from J, the gap between germline ends came to 15 bases. Germline V gene lookup returns CDR1 SQVTM and CDR2 ANQGSEA. The CDR3 DNA sequence: TGCAGCGTCCCGGGTCCCCGGGACTACGAGCAGTACTTC. This encodes CSVPGPRDYEQYF.

This chain connects TRBV9 to TRBJ1-1; no clear D. V shed 0 bases and J shed 0 bases, with 12 bases lying between them. The CDR3 extends over 16 amino acids. CDR1 and CDR2 (germline): SGDLS, YYNGEE. CDR3 sequence reads: CASSVEGSPMNTEAFF. The CDR3 DNA reads TGTGCCAGCAGCGTAGAAGGCAGTCCCATGAACACTGAAGCTTTCTTT.

Only a few counts were recorded for this clone. The rearrangement links TRBV13 to TRBJ2-1, with D hard to call. CDR1 is PRHDT and CDR2 is FYEKMQ in the germline V gene (reference sequence). Trimming took off 0 bases at V and 8 bases at J, with 8 bases between the two ends. CDR3 length equals 13 residues. CDR3 DNA sequence: TGTGCCAGCAGCTTAGGCAGGAGCGATGAGCAGTTCTTC. It specifies CASSLGRSDEQFF.

The sample holds a few counts of this clone. This chain links TRBV7-2 with TRBJ1-2, with 11 bases identical to TRBD1. Germline CDR1 SGHTA, CDR2 FQGNSA. This CDR3 is 16 amino acids long. V lost 4 bases, J lost 6 bases, and 10 bases stayed unmatched. CDR3 bases: TGTGCCAGCAGCTCCCCGGACAGGGGGCGTGGGAATGGCTACACCTTC. Protein product: CASSSPDRGRGNGYTF.

A few counts support this clone. V is TRBV9 and J is TRBJ2-7; TRBD1 matches at 7 bases. Germline loops: CDR1 SGDLS, CDR2 YYNGEE. The J segment lost 6 bases and the V segment lost 3 bases, leaving 6 bases of the junction unmatched. The CDR3 is 13 residues long. CDR3 sequence: CASSGDRVAEQYF. As DNA, the CDR3 is TGTGCCAGCAGCGGAGACAGGGTTGCCGAGCAGTACTTC.

V is TRBV25-1 and J is TRBJ1-2; no clear D gene. V lost 3 bases, J lost 4 bases, and 12 bases lay in between. The CDR3 consists of 14 residues. Germline lookup yields CDR1 MGHDK and CDR2 SYGVNS. CDR3 in amino acids: CASSEARNIYGYTF. Here the CDR3 DNA reads TGTGCCAGCAGTGAGGCACGGAACATCTATGGCTACACCTTC.

V gene TRBV29-1 combines with J gene TRBJ1-1; 8 nucleotides line up with TRBD1. This CDR3 has 12 residues. CDR1 and CDR2 (germline): SQVTM, ANQGSEA. V gave up 4 bases and J gave up 6 bases; unmatched junction bases: 4. This CDR3 is CSVGTGTAEAFF. The CDR3 DNA reads TGCAGCGTTGGGACAGGGACCGCTGAAGCTTTCTTT. Supplemented by reference TRBV29-1 and TRBJ1-1, the full variable domain reads SAVISQKPSRDICQRGTSLTIQCQVDSQVTMMFWYRQQPGQSLTLIATANQGSEATYESGFVIDKFPISRPNLTFSTLTVSNMSPEDSSIYLCSVGTGTAEAFFGQGTRLTVV.

There are a few counts of this clone. The chain recombines TRBV9 with TRBJ2-3; no firm D call. Germline V gene sequence: CDR1 SGDLS, CDR2 YYNGEE. The ends were cut back, 4 bases at V and 3 bases at J, with 3 bases in the middle. CDR3 length: 11 residues. The CDR3 sequence is CASSQTDTQYF. Here the CDR3 DNA reads TGTGCCAGCAGCCAAACAGATACGCAGTATTTT.

The chain has TRBV4-1 and TRBJ2-5, with 12 bases aligning to TRBD2. V shed 2 bases and J 9 bases; nucleotides not matched to a gene: 4. The CDR3 totals 14 residues. Germline V gene lookup returns CDR1 MGHRA and CDR2 YSYEKL. The CDR3 sequence is CASSQRLAGEAQYF. As DNA, the CDR3 is TGCGCCAGCAGCCAACGACTAGCGGGGGAGGCCCAGTACTTC.

A few counts support this clone. J is TRBJ2-7 and V is TRBV23-1; TRBD2 agrees at 8 bases. TRBV23-1 is flagged as an ORF with uncertain function. CDR3 length: 15 amino acids. V shed 8 bases and J 3 bases; nucleotides not matched to a gene: 12. As DNA, the CDR3 is TGCGCCAGCCCTAATAGCGGGGAGACCTTCTACGAGCAGTACTTC. The encoded protein is CASPNSGETFYEQYF.

The V call is TRBV23-1, the J call TRBJ2-3, with 8 bases matching TRBD2. TRBV23-1 is marked as an open reading frame, function uncertain. The CDR3 is made up of 17 amino acids. V dropped 0 bases and J dropped 2; count of bases not matched to a gene: 7. CDR3 DNA: TGCGCCAGCAGTCAATCTTGTCCGGGGGGGTTCACAGATACGCAGTATTTT. Translation gives CASSQSCPGGFTDTQYF.

This chain links TRBV4-1 with TRBJ2-5; D uncertain. This CDR3 spans 11 amino acids. Germline V gene data show CDR1 as MGHRA and CDR2 as YSYEKL. Trimming left V 3 bases short and J 11 bases short, with 10 bases between. The CDR3 nucleotides read TGCGCCAGCAGCCAGGACGGTGAGCAGTACTTC. This translates into CASSQDGEQYF.

Comments on this clone: At the DNA level, this CDR3 is encoded by other sequences in the same sample as well. The chain uses TRBV4-1 and TRBJ2-1; the D is unclear. The CDR3 runs to 12 residues. Germline V gene lookup returns CDR1 MGHRA and CDR2 YSYEKL. The V and J ends lost 1 base and 5 bases respectively, with 3 bases between them. CDR3 DNA: TGCGCCAGCAGCCAAGCGGACAATGAGCAGTTCTTC. It translates to CASSQADNEQFF.

The CDR3 here is CASSHIEGLNRAIQYF. CDR3 DNA: TGTGCCAGCAGCCATATTGAGGGACTGAACAGGGCCATTCAGTACTTC. The chain joins TRBV7-9 to TRBJ2-4; D is tentatively TRBD1 or TRBD2 (6 bases each). The V end lost 5 bases, the J end lost 9 bases, and 23 bases lay between the germline ends. CDR1 and CDR2 from the germline V gene are SEHNR and FQNEAQ (reference sequence). The CDR3 covers 16 residues.

This clone was picked up a small number of times. The V gene is TRBV9, the J gene TRBJ2-1; D gene uncertain. The CDR3 spans 14 residues. V was shortened by 2 bases and J by 7 bases, with 13 bases between the two germline ends. CDR1 is SGDLS and CDR2 is YYNGEE in the germline V gene. DNA of the CDR3: TGTGCCAGCAGCGTGGTGTCTGGTGCTAATGAGCAGTTCTTC. Protein sequence: CASSVVSGANEQFF.